This T cell receptor (beta chain) stems from a study of T cells in Graves' hyperthyroidism and ophthalmopathy. Study background: Staff took peripheral blood when the initial diagnosis was made, before any treatment began. Overall study findings and caveats: Ophthalmopathy was separated from stable hyperthyroidism by a 13 V-J model. The model identified upcoming ophthalmopathy a median 6.5 months ahead of onset.

At least ten counts were recorded for this clonotype. Its matching antigen is unknown. RNA transcripts gave rise to amplified TCR beta CDR3 regions. The TCR CDR3 first-round RT-PCR relied on the HTBI primer set. TCRdb processed the multiplex PCR reads anew with MiXCR; each CDR3 protein has one entry. The sample contains some 600,000 distinct CDR3 sequences, over 11% of which appear only once. The PBMCs studied were ones that came from about 10 ml fresh peripheral blood. Sequenced sample: blood. This clonotype was obtained from a woman in her 30s with Graves' hyperthyroidism that later progressed to Graves' ophthalmopathy.

The CDR3 coding sequence is TGTGCCAGCAGTTACTCGCAAGGGGGGAACACCATATATTTT. This encodes CASSYSQGGNTIYF. The chain recombines TRBV6-5 with TRBJ1-3, with D tentatively TRBD1 (6 bases). The CDR3 is made up of 14 amino acids. V was clipped by 0 bases and J by 7 bases, with 10 bases between them. Germline CDR1 is MNHEY and CDR2 is SVGAGI.